This T cell receptor (beta chain) was captured by sequencing in a study of blood T cell repertoires in COVID-19. Study context: COVID-19 samples from acute and convalescent phases originated in the United States, Italy and Spain. The analysed material was cDNA or gDNA that came from T cells, B-cell-depleted T cells, or PBMCs.

CDR1 MDHEN and CDR2 SYDVKM come from the germline V gene. V was trimmed by 3 bases and J by 0 bases, leaving 15 bases between them. There are 17 residues in the CDR3. Under the authors' procedure: Estimation of nucleated cell counts was performed using reference gene primer amplification. Measured with immunoSEQ multiplex PCR; TCRdb has only the in-frame clones, and not every one. V and J calls plus clone size are reproduced from that table; the DNA served to infer D and trimming. The sample carries some 180,000 clones, 90% recorded once. The chain joins TRBV28 to TRBJ1-3; D gene uncertain. Material: peripheral blood. The receptor was derived from a man aged 45-65 years with acute or convalescent COVID-19. The DNA of the CDR3 is TGTGCCAGCAGTTTCCTCGGAGGAGGAAACTCTGGAAACACCATATATTTT. It specifies CASSFLGGGNSGNTIYF.